This is a list of T cell receptor beta chains from one sample in a study of graft-versus-host responses after intestinal transplantation. Method: immunoSEQ multiplex PCR; TCRdb's copy keeps in-frame clones and lacks some. The table records approximately 70,000 clones, over 75% of them present only once. Their target antigens are unknown. The sample here was unstimulated CD4+ T cells sorted from spleen or lymph node cells, taken before transplant. The origin of the receptors is a human donor who was the organ donor for an intestinal transplant. The CDR3 runs from the conserved cysteine through the conserved F or W. A D gene is named only where the DNA matches it firmly. Clone size, where shown, is once, few, many, or a class for clones that have expanded.

TRBJ1-4	TRBV30	NA	NA	TGTGCCTGGAGTTCCGGCACACAGTCAACTAATGAAAAACTGTTTTTT	CAWSSGTQSTNEKLFF
TRBJ1-2	TRBV5-6	NA	TRBD1	TGTGCCAGCAGCTGGACAGGGGTTCACGACTATGGCTACACCTTC	CASSWTGVHDYGYTF
TRBJ2-1	TRBV7-2	once	TRBD1	TGTGCCAGCAGCTTAGGACCGGGACAGGGGGTAAATGAGCAGTTCTTC	CASSLGPGQGVNEQFF
TRBJ2-1	TRBV7-9	NA	NA	TGTGCCAGCAGCTTAGAACTGATATACAATGAGCAGTTCTTC	CASSLELIYNEQFF
TRBJ1-5	TRBV4-2	NA	NA	TGTGCCAGCAGCCGACATAGCAATCAGCCCCAGCATTTT	CASSRHSNQPQHF
TRBJ2-2	TRBV6-1	NA	NA	TGTGCCAGTAGACTGATGGGGAGCACCGGGGAGCTGTTTTTT	CASRLMGSTGELFF
TRBJ2-5	TRBV10-2	NA	TRBD2	TGCGCCAGCAGTGAGGCGGGACTAGCGGAGACCCAGTACTTC	CASSEAGLAETQYF
TRBJ1-1	TRBV28	once	NA	TGTGCCAGCAGTTTTCCTGGACAGAACACTGAAGCTTTCTTT	CASSFPGQNTEAFF
TRBJ2-1	TRBV6-4	NA	NA	TGTGCCAGCAGTGACTCGAGGGGGGGCTCCTACAATGAGCAGTTCTTC	CASSDSRGGSYNEQFF
TRBJ2-3	TRBV13	NA	TRBD2	TGTGCCAGCAGTTGGCGGGGGGGCGCAGATACGCAGTATTTT	CASSWRGGADTQYF
TRBJ1-2	TRBV4-2	NA	NA	TGTGCCAGCAGCCAAGAAGAGGGAGGGGGCTACACCTTC	CASSQEEGGGYTF
TRBJ2-2	TRBV10-3	NA	TRBD2	TGTGCCATCAGTGAAGATATAGCGGGGGACAAGAACACCGGGGAGCTGTTTTTT	CAISEDIAGDKNTGELFF
TRBJ1-5	TRBV6-7	NA	NA	TGTGCCAGCAGTCCTAGGGGCCTGGACAGTTATAGCAATCAGCCCCAGCATTTT	CASSPRGLDSYSNQPQHF
TRBJ2-3	TRBV9	few	NA	TGTGCCAGCAGCCCCACAAGGGGAGATACGCAGTATTTT	CASSPTRGDTQYF
TRBJ2-5	TRBV28	NA	NA	TGTGCCAGCAGTTTGCGTCTTACCAAGATCGGGACCCAGTACTTC	CASSLRLTKIGTQYF
TRBJ2-2	TRBV6-5	NA	TRBD1	TGTGCCAGCAGAGTACAGGGGTCCACAACCGGGGAGCTGTTTTTT	CASRVQGSTTGELFF
TRBJ1-1	TRBV5-6	NA	NA	TGTGCCAGCAGCTTGGTCGGTAAAGTTACTGAAGCTTTCTTT	CASSLVGKVTEAFF
TRBJ1-6	TRBV7-9	NA	NA	TGTGCCAGCAGCAGAACAGGGAGCTCCTATAATTCACCCCTCCACTTT	CASSRTGSSYNSPLHF
TRBJ2-3	TRBV21-1	NA	NA	TGTGCCAGCACGGACAGGGGAGAGGGTACGCAGTATTTT	CASTDRGEGTQYF
TRBJ1-6	TRBV30	NA	NA	TGTGCCTCTAGGCCGGGGGGGGATTCACCCCTCCACTTT	CASRPGGDSPLHF
TRBJ1-1	TRBV2	NA	NA	TGTGCCAGCATGCGGACAGAGAACACTGAAGCTTTCTTT	CASMRTENTEAFF
TRBJ1-1	TRBV11-2	NA	NA	TGTGCCAGCAGCTTAGAGTGGGCCAGGGTGGCTTTCTTT	CASSLEWARVAFF
TRBJ1-2	TRBV5-1	once	NA	TGCGCCAGCAGCCCGGATGAGGGCGGTGGTAACTATGGCTACACCTTC	CASSPDEGGGNYGYTF
TRBJ1-5	TRBV5-1	NA	TRBD1	TGCGCCAGCAGCCCGGGACAGGGAGGCCAGCCCCAGCATTTT	CASSPGQGGQPQHF
TRBJ1-6	TRBV9	NA	NA	TGTGCCAGCAGCGTTGGCGACTGGCCGAATTCACCCCTCCACTTT	CASSVGDWPNSPLHF
TRBJ1-6	TRBV6-5	NA	NA	TGTGCCAGCAGTGATCGGGGAAATTCACCCCTCCACTTT	CASSDRGNSPLHF
TRBJ1-6	TRBV18	NA	NA	TGTGCCAGCTCACGCGGAATTGACGAGAATTCACCCCTCCACTTT	CASSRGIDENSPLHF
TRBJ1-2	TRBV6-5	NA	NA	TGTGCCAGCAGTCGACTCGTCAGGGCTAACTATGGCTACACCTTC	CASSRLVRANYGYTF
TRBJ2-5	TRBV29-1	once	NA	TGCAGCGTTGGGGGGCGACTGACACCCGAGACCCAGTACTTC	CSVGGRLTPETQYF
TRBJ1-2	TRBV5-8	NA	NA	TGTGCCAGCAGCTTGGAACAAGGCTACACCTTC	CASSLEQGYTF
TRBJ2-1	TRBV2	few	TRBD1	TGTGCCAGCAAAACCCGGGACAGGGGGCTCGGGGAGCAGTTCTTC	CASKTRDRGLGEQFF
TRBJ2-5	TRBV30	NA	NA	TGTGCCTGGAGTCCTTTCACCGGGACTGGAGAGACCCAGTACTTC	CAWSPFTGTGETQYF
TRBJ1-5	TRBV6-5	NA	TRBD1	TGTGCCAGCAGTTACAGCAGGGGGTTCAATCAGCCCCAGCATTTT	CASSYSRGFNQPQHF
TRBJ1-2	TRBV27	once	NA	TGTGCCAGCAGTTTAGAACAGGGTCGTAACTATGGCTACACCTTC	CASSLEQGRNYGYTF
TRBJ1-2	TRBV7-9	NA	TRBD1	TGTGCCAGCAGCCGAACGGGGGACAGGGGGTATGGCTACACCTTC	CASSRTGDRGYGYTF
TRBJ1-2	TRBV28	NA	TRBD1	TGTGCCAGCAGTGAGCTGACAGGGGGTTCGGCTAACTATGGCTACACCTTC	CASSELTGGSANYGYTF
TRBJ2-3	TRBV7-2	NA	NA	TGTGCCAGCAGCTCCGGAACCAGGGCTGGCCGCACAGATACGCAGTATTTT	CASSSGTRAGRTDTQYF
TRBJ2-2	TRBV6-1	NA	TRBD1	TGTGCCAGCAGTGGGACAGGAGTTGGGGAGCTGTTTTTT	CASSGTGVGELFF
TRBJ1-6	TRBV7-3	NA	NA	TGTGCCAGCAGCTTAACCCTTGATTCACCCCTCCACTTT	CASSLTLDSPLHF